One and the same sample provided the 11 T cell receptor beta chains below, sequenced in a study of shared T cell receptors in the human thymus. TCRdb keeps only in-frame clones here, not all; method: immunoSEQ multiplex PCR. The sample has hundreds of thousands of clones, approximately 83% seen once. Separately, the same data were catalogued under a study of human thymus T cells.

The specimen was thymocytes. The source of these receptors is a girl less than two years old with a congenital heart defect.

The V call is TRBV27, the J call TRBJ1-1, with a tentative D call TRBD1 (6 bases). In germline, CDR1 is MNHEY, CDR2 SMNVEV (reference sequence). The CDR3 consists of 15 residues. The V end was cut by 0 bases, the J end by 1 base, with 9 bases between. CDR3 sequence reads: CASSLSGTQNTEAFF. CDR3 bases: TGTGCCAGCAGTTTATCCGGGACACAGAACACTGAAGCTTTCTTT.

The gene calls are TRBV6-5 and TRBJ1-1, with TRBD1 matching 7 bases. This CDR3 is built from 14 residues. J was trimmed by 7 bases and V by 6 bases; bases with no gene match: 11. Germline V CDR1 and CDR2: MNHEY, SVGAGI. The CDR3 nucleotides read TGTGCCAGCAGCCTGAACAGGGGCTTAGGTGAAGCTTTCTTT. Encoded protein: CASSLNRGLGEAFF.

The CDR3: CASTQLGEGSPLHF. In DNA form, the CDR3 reads TGTGCCAGCACCCAACTGGGGGAGGGTTCACCCCTCCACTTT. The chain couples TRBV27 to TRBJ1-6, with D tentatively TRBD1 (5 bases). Trimming stripped 7 bases from V and 9 bases from J, with 16 bases between. CDR1 is MNHEY and CDR2 is SMNVEV in the germline V gene (reference sequence). CDR3 length equals 14 residues.

V gene TRBV20-1 combines with J gene TRBJ1-2; perhaps TRBD1 as D (5 bases). There are 11 residues in the CDR3. The V end lost 3 bases, the J end lost 6 bases, and 8 bases lay between the germline ends. The germline V gene encodes CDR1 DFQATT and CDR2 SNEGSKA (reference sequence). The CDR3 sequence is CSARKGHGYTF. The CDR3 DNA sequence: TGCAGTGCTAGGAAGGGGCATGGCTACACCTTC.

This chain links TRBV30 with TRBJ2-5; D unresolved. Looked up from germline, CDR1 is GTSNPN and CDR2 is SVGIG (reference sequence). Trimming stripped 1 base from V and 2 bases from J, with 11 bases between. The CDR3 runs to 14 residues. This chain's CDR3 is CAWSEGADQETQYF. CDR3 DNA: TGTGCCTGGAGTGAAGGTGCGGATCAAGAGACCCAGTACTTC.

This clone has only a few counts. This chain uses TRBV4-1 with TRBJ2-5; 7 bases agree with TRBD2. The germline gives CDR1 MGHRA, CDR2 YSYEKL. V gave up 3 bases and J gave up 5 bases; unmatched junction bases: 15. This CDR3 has 17 residues. The DNA of the CDR3 is TGCGCCAGCAGCCACACGAAAGAGGGAGGGGTGAAGGAGACCCAGTACTTC. As protein: CASSHTKEGGVKETQYF.

This chain links TRBV18 with TRBJ1-2, with 7 bases aligning to TRBD1. The CDR3 covers 24 residues. Germline assignment: CDR1 KGHSH and CDR2 LQKENI. V gave up 1 base and J gave up 3 bases; unmatched junction bases: 32. Here the CDR3 reads CASSPREAPIISGSIAGGDYGYTF. CDR3 nucleotides: TGTGCCAGCTCACCACGTGAGGCCCCCATAATTTCCGGGTCGATAGCAGGGGGAGACTATGGCTACACCTTC.

This chain uses TRBV9 with TRBJ1-2, with 7 bases that match TRBD1. CDR1 is SGDLS, CDR2 YYNGEE, per germline. The V and J ends lost 3 bases and 5 bases, in that order; junction bases with no gene match: 10. The CDR3 is 15 amino acids. CDR3 sequence: CASSGVQGGHYGYTF. CDR3 coding DNA: TGTGCCAGCAGCGGAGTGCAGGGGGGACATTATGGCTACACCTTC.

This sequence joins TRBV5-1 and TRBJ2-5, with TRBD2 matching over 7 bases. The CDR3 is 15 amino acids. CDR1 SGHRS and CDR2 YFSETQ come from the germline V gene. V shed 0 bases and J 4 bases; nucleotides not matched to a gene: 6. The CDR3 region has the DNA TGCGCCAGCAGCTTGGAATTTCGACTAGCAGAGACCCAGTACTTC. Its translation is CASSLEFRLAETQYF.

The genes are TRBV7-8 and TRBJ1-5; 9 bases agree with TRBD1. From germline, CDR1 is SGHVS and CDR2 FQNEAQ. The V and J ends lost 0 bases and 4 bases, in that order; junction bases with no gene match: 10. CDR3 length equals 18 residues. DNA of the CDR3: TGTGCCAGCAGCTTAGCACAGGGGGCGGCCAAATTAAATCAGCCCCAGCATTTT. This sequence encodes CASSLAQGAAKLNQPQHF.

The chain is built from TRBV5-1 and TRBJ2-1; 10 bases line up with TRBD2. This CDR3 comprises 20 residues. Germline V lookup: CDR1 SGHRS, CDR2 YFSETQ. V shed 3 bases and J 5 bases; nucleotides not matched to a gene: 20. CDR3 in amino acids: CASSSAGLANPPRYNNEQFF. CDR3 DNA sequence: TGCGCCAGCAGCTCAGCGGGACTAGCGAATCCCCCGAGGTATAACAATGAGCAGTTCTTC.